This T cell receptor (beta chain) originates from a study of T cell repertoires and Cas9 in healthy adults. Study overall: CD4 and CD8 compartments: SpCas9-reactive T cells profiled for potency, cytotoxicity, lineage.

General observations from the study: Reportedly, SpCas9-reactive effector T cell proliferation and function were mitigated by SpCas9-reactive Tregs in vitro.

Measured with immunoSEQ multiplex PCR; TCRdb has only the in-frame clones, and not every one. In the table there are approximately 23,000 clones, roughly 89% of which are singletons. There are 15 residues in the CDR3. Germline V gene lookup returns CDR1 SGHDT and CDR2 YYEEEE. V was shortened by 0 bases and J by 0 bases, with 7 bases between the two germline ends. Concerning this clone itself: Its specificity is unknown.

The specimen sequenced was CD4+ effector T cells (CD127+, CD25-, CD137-, CD154-) from PBMCs; culture status not recorded. The genes are TRBV5-6 and TRBJ1-3; D is uncertain. The clonotype was recovered from a human donor in good health. The CDR3 protein is CASSLEASSGNTIYF. DNA of the CDR3: TGTGCCAGCAGCTTGGAGGCGAGCTCTGGAAACACCATATATTTT.